This TCR beta chain was sequenced for a study of Graves' ophthalmopathy and Graves' hyperthyroidism. Amplified material comprised TCR beta CDR3 regions derived from RNA transcripts. First-round RT-PCR used HTBI primers; second-round multiplex PCR followed. In TCRdb, the multiplex PCR reads were re-called with MiXCR into one record per CDR3 protein. The sample gives about 700,000 distinct CDR3 sequences, over 40% of which show up once; 2.5% to 3.5% is in the top ten. The sample holds many counts of this clonotype. Donors with ophthalmopathy: moderate-to-severe activity, CAS ≥3, NOSPECS ≥4, duration under 3 months. The CDR3 has 15 residues. V was clipped by 3 bases and J by 2 bases, with 11 bases between them. CDR1 is LNHDA and CDR2 is SQIVND in the germline V gene (reference sequence).

The chain uses TRBV19 and TRBJ1-3, with D uncertain. This sequence originates from an adult man with Graves' ophthalmopathy. Sequenced: peripheral blood. CDR3 sequence reads: CASSIARSAGNTIYF. The CDR3 nucleotides are TGTGCCAGTAGTATTGCCAGGTCCGCTGGAAACACCATATATTTT.